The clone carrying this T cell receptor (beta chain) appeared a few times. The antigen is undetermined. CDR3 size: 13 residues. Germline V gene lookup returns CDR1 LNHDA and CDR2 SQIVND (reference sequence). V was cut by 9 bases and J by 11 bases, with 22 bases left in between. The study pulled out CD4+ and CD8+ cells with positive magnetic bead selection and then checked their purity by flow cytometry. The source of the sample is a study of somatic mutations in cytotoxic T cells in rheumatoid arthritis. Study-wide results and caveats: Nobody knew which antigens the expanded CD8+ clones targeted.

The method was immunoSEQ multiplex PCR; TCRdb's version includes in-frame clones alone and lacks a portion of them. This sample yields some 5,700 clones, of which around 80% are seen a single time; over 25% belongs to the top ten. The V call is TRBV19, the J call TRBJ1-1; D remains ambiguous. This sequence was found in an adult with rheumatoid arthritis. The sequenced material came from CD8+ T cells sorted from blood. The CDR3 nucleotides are TGTGCCAGCCTACTCCTTGGCCTTGGCGACGCTTTCTTT. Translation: CASLLLGLGDAFF.